The text below deals with one T cell receptor beta chain. What it binds is not known. The second PCR ran roughly 6 to 12 cycles with a sample-barcoded 5' primer and J-beta primers. A template-switch adaptor containing 12 random nucleotides labeled each cDNA molecule. TCRdb reanalysed the 5' RACE reads using MiXCR and keeps one entry per CDR3 protein. Among about 630,000 distinct CDR3 sequences listed, over 20% were seen once. This specimen belongs to a study of blood T cells in healthy people across ages. Deletions cut 1 base from V and 0 bases from J, with 3 bases between. The CDR3 is 14 amino acids. CDR1 is LGHDT and CDR2 is YNNKEL in the germline V gene (reference sequence). Whole-study findings and limits: Investigators viewed diversity estimates from one million T cells as underestimates, the study reported. Greater diversity and more naive CD4+ cells were seen in long-lived donors than in aged donors. Expanded clonotype shifts may have been confounded, as the donors had an unknown CMV status.

The rearrangement joins TRBV3-1 to TRBJ2-2; D uncertain. Sequencing was carried out using blood. This receptor was identified in a man in his 70s in good health. CDR3 region: CASSQAANTGELFF. The CDR3 DNA reads TGTGCCAGCAGCCAAGCGGCGAACACCGGGGAGCTGTTTTTT.